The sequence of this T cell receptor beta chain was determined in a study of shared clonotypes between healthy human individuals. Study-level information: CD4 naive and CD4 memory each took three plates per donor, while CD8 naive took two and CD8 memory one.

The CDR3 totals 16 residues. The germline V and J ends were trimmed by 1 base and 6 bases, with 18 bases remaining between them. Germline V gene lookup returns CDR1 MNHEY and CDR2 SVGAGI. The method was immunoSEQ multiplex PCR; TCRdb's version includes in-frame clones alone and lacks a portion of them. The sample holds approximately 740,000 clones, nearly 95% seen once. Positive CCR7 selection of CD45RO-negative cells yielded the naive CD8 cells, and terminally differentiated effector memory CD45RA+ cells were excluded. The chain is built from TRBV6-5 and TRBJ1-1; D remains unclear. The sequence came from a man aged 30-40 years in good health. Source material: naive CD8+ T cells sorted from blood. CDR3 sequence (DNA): TGTGCCAGCAGTTACTTCGATTTGGCGACGAAGGCTGAAGCTTTCTTT. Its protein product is CASSYFDLATKAEAFF.